This TCR beta chain was captured in a study of T cell responses to AZD1222 COVID-19 vaccine. V was shortened by 0 bases and J by 1 base, with 6 bases between the two germline ends. The CDR3 has 14 residues. Germline CDR1 reads LNHDA; CDR2 reads SQIVND (reference sequence). This clone was detected a few times. Measured with immunoSEQ multiplex PCR; TCRdb has only the in-frame clones, and not every one. This table has 90,000 to 120,000 clones, 70% to 90% appearing once. The specimen was peripheral blood, collected 28 days after the second AZD1222 dose. The V gene is TRBV19, the J gene TRBJ1-1; possibly TRBD1 for D (5 bases). This receptor was identified in an adult who received the AZD1222 COVID-19 vaccine. CDR3 in amino acids: CASSIDQGNTEAFF. CDR3 sequence (DNA): TGTGCCAGTAGTATAGACCAGGGGAACACTGAAGCTTTCTTT.